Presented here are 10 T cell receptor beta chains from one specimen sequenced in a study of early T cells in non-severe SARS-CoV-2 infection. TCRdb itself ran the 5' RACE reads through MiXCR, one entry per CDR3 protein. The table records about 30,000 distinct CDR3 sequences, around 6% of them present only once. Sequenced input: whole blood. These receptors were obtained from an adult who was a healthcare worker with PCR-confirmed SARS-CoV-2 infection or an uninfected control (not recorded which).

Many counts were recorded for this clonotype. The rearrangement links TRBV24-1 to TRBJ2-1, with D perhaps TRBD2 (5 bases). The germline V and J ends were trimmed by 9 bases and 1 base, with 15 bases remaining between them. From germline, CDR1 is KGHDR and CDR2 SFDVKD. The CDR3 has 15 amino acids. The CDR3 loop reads CATAGRALSYNEQFF. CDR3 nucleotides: TGTGCCACCGCCGGGCGGGCCCTATCCTACAATGAGCAGTTCTTC.

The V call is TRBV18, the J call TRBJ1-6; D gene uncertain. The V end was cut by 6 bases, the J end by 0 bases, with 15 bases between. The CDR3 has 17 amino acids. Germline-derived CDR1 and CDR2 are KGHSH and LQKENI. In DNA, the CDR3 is TGTGCCAGCTCCCGGCTCGGGCCGAGCTCCTATAATTCACCCCTCCACTTT. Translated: CASSRLGPSSYNSPLHF. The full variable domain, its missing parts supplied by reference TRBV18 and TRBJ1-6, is NAGVMQNPRHLVRRRGQEARLRCSPMKGHSHVYWYRQLPEEGLKFMVYLQKENIIDESGMPKERFSAEFPKEGPSILRIQQVVRGDSAAYFCASSRLGPSSYNSPLHFGNGTRLTVT.

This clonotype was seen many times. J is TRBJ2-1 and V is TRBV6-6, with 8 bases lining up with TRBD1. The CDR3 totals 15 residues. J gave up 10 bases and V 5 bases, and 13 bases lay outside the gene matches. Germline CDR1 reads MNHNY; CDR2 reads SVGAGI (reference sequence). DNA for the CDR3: TGTGCCAGCAGTACCCCGGACAGGGCTTCCAGAGAGCAGTTCTTC. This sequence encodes CASSTPDRASREQFF.

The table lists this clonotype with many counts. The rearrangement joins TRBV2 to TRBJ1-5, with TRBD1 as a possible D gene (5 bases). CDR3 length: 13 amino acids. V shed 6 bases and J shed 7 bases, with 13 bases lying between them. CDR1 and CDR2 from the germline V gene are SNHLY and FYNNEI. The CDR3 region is CASSAGIFQPQHF. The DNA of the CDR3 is TGTGCCAGCAGCGCAGGGATTTTCCAGCCCCAGCATTTT.

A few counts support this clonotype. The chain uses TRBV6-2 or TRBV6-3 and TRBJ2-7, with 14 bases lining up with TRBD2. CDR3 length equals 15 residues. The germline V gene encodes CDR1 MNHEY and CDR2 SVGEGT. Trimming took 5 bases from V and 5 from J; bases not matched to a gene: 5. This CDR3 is CASSRPGLAGDEQYF. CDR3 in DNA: TGTGCCAGCAGTCGACCGGGACTAGCGGGAGACGAGCAGTACTTC.

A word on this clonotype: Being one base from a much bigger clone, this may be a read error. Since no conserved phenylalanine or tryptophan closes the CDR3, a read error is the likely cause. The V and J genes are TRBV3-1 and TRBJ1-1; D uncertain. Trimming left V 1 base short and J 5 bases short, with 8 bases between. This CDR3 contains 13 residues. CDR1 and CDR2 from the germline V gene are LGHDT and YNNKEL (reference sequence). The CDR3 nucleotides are TGTGCCAGCAGCCAAGCCTGGGAGACTGAAGCTTTCCTT. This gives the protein CASSQAWETEAFL.

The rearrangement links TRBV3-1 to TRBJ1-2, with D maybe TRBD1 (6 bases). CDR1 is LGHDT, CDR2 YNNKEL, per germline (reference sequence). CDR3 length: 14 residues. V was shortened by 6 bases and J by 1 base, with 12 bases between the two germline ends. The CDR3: CASRPSGDNYGYTF. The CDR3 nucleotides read TGTGCCAGCAGACCTTCAGGGGATAACTATGGCTACACCTTC.

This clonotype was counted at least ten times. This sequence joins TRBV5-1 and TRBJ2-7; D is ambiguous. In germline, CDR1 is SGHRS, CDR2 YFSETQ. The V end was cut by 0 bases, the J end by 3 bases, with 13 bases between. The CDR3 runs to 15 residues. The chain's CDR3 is CASSLDNGPYYEQYF. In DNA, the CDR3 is TGCGCCAGCAGCTTGGATAACGGGCCTTACTACGAGCAGTACTTC.

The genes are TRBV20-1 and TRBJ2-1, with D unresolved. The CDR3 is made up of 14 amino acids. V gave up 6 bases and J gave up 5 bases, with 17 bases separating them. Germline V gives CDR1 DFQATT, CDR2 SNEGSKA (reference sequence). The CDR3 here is CSAEDPGHNNEQFF. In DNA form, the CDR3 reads TGCAGTGCCGAGGACCCCGGTCATAACAATGAGCAGTTCTTC.

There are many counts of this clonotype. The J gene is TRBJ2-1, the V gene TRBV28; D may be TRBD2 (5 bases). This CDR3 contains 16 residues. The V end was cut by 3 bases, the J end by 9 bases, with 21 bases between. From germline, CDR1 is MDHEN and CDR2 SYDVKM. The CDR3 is CASSFRLTTNRGEQFF. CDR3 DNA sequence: TGTGCCAGCAGTTTTCGTCTAACTACTAATCGGGGTGAGCAGTTCTTC.